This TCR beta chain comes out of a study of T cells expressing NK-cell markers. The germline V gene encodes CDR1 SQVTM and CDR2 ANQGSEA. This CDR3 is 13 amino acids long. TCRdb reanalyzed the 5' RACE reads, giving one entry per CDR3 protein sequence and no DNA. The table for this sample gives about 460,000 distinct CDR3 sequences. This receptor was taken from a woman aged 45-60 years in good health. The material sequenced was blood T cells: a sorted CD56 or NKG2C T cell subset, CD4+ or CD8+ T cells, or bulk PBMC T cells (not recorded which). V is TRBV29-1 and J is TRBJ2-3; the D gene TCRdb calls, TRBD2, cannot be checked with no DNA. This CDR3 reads CSVGLAASDTQYF.